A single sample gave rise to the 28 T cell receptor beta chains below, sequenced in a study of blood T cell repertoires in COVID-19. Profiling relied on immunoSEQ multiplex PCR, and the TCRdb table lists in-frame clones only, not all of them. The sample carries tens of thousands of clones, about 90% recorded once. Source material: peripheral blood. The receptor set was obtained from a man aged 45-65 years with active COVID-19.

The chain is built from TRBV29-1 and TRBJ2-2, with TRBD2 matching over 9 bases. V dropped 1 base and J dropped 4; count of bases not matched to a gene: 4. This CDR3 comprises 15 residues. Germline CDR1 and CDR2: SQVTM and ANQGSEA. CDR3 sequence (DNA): TGCAGCGTTGAAGTAGCGGGGGTGCGCACCGGGGAGCTGTTTTTT. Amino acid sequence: CSVEVAGVRTGELFF.

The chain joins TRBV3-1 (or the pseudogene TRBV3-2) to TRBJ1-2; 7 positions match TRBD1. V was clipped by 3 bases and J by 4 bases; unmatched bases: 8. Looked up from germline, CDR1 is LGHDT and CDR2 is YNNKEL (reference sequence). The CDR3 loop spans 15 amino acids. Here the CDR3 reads CASSHEGGATYGYTF. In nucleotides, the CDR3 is TGTGCCAGCAGCCATGAAGGGGGCGCGACCTATGGCTACACCTTC.

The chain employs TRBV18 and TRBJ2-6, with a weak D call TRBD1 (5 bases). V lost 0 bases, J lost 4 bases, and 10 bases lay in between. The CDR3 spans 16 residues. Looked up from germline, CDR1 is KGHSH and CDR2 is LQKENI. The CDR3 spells CASSPPTASGANVLTF. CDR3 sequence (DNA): TGTGCCAGCTCACCACCGACAGCGTCCGGGGCCAACGTCCTGACTTTC. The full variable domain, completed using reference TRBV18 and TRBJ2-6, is NAGVMQNPRHLVRRRGQEARLRCSPMKGHSHVYWYRQLPEEGLKFMVYLQKENIIDESGMPKERFSAEFPKEGPSILRIQQVVRGDSAAYFCASSPPTASGANVLTFGAGSRLTVL.

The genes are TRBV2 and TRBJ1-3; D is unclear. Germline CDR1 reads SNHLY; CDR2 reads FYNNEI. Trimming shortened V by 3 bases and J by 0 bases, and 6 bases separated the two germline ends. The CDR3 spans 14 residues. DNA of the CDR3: TGTGCCAGCAGTGACCTCAGCTCTGGAAACACCATATATTTT. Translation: CASSDLSSGNTIYF.

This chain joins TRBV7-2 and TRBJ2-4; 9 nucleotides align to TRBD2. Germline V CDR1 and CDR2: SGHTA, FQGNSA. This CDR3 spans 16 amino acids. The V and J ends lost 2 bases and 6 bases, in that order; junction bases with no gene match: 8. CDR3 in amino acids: CASSLIAGGPGNIQYF. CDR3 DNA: TGTGCCAGCAGCTTAATTGCGGGGGGGCCCGGAAACATTCAGTACTTC.

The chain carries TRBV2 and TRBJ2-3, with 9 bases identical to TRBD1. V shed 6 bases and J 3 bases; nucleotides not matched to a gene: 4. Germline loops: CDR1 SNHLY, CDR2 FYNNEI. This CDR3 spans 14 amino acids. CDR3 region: CASRTDRGTDTQYF. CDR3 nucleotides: TGTGCCAGCAGGACGGACAGGGGTACAGATACGCAGTATTTT.

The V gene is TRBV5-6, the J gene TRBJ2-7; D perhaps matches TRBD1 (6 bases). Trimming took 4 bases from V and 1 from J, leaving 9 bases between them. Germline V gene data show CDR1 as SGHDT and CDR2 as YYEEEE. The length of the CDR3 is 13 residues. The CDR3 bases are TGTGCCAGCAGCGCCGGACAGTCCTACGAGCAGTACTTC. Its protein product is CASSAGQSYEQYF.

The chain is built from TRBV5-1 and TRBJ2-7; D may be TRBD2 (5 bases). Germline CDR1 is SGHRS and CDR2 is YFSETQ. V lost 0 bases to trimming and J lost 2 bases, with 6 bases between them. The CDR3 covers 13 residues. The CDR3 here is CASSLGTPYEQYF. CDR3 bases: TGCGCCAGCAGCTTGGGGACTCCCTACGAGCAGTACTTC.

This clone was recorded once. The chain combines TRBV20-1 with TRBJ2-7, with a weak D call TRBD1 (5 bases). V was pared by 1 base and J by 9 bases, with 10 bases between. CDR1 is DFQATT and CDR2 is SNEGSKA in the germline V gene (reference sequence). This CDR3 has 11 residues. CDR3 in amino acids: CSARVGAAQYF. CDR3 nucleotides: TGCAGTGCTAGAGTTGGGGCCGCGCAGTACTTC.

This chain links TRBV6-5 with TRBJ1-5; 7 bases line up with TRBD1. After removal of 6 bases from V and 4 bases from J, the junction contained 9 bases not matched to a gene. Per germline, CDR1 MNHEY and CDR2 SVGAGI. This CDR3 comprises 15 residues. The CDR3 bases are TGTGCCAGCAGACTGACAGGGACGAGAAATCAGCCCCAGCATTTT. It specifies CASRLTGTRNQPQHF.

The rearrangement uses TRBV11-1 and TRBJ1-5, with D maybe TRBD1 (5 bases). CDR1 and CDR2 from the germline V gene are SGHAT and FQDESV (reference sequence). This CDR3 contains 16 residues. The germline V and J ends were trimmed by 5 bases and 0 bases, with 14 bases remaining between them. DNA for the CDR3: TGTGCCAGCAGCCCCCAGGGCCCTAATAGCAATCAGCCCCAGCATTTT. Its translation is CASSPQGPNSNQPQHF.

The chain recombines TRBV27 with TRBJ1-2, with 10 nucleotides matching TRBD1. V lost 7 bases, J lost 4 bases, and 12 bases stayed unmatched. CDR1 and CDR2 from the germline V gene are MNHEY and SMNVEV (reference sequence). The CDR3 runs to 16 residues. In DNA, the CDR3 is TGTGCCAGCAAACCGGGACAGGGGAGCAGTATCTATGGCTACACCTTC. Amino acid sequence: CASKPGQGSSIYGYTF.

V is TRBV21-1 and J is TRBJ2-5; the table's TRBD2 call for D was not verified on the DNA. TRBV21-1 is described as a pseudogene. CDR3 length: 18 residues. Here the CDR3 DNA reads TGTGCCAGCAGCAACCATGGACTAGCGGGGGAGACAGAAGAGACCCAGTACTTC. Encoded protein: CASSNHGLAGETEETQYF.

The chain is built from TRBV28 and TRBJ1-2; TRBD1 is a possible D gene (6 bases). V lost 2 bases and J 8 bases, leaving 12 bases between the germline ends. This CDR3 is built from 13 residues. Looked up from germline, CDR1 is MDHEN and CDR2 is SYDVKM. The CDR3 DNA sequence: TGTGCCAGCAGTTTAAACAGGGTTTCCGGCTACACCTTC. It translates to CASSLNRVSGYTF.

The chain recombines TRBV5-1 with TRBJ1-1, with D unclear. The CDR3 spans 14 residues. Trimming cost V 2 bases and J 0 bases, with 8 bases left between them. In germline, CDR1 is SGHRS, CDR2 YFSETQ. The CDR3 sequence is CASSFGEMNTEAFF. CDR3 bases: TGCGCCAGCAGCTTCGGGGAGATGAACACTGAAGCTTTCTTT. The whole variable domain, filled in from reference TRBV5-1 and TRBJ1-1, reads KAGVTQTPRYLIKTRGQQVTLSCSPISGHRSVSWYQQTPGQGLQFLFEYFSETQRNKGNFPGRFSGRQFSNSRSEMNVSTLELGDSALYLCASSFGEMNTEAFFGQGTRLTVV.

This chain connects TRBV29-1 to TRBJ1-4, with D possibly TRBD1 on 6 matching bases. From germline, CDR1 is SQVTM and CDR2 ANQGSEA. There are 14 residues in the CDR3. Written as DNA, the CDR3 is TGCAGTTGTTCGGGGGGCAGGTCTAATGAAAAACTGTTTTTT. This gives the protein CSCSGGRSNEKLFF.

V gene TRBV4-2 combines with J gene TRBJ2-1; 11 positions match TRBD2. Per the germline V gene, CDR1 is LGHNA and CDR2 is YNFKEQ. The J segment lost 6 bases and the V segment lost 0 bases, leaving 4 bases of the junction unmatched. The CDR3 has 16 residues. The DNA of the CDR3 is TGTGCCAGCAGCCAAGAGGGGGGACTAGCGGCCAATGAGCAGTTCTTC. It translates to CASSQEGGLAANEQFF.

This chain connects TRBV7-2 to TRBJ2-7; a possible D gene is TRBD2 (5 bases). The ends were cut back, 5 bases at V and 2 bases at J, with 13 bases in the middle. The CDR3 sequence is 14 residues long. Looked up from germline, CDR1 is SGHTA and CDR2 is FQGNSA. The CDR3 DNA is TGTGCCAGCAGCGCCCGGGAATACGCCTACGAGCAGTACTTC. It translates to CASSAREYAYEQYF.

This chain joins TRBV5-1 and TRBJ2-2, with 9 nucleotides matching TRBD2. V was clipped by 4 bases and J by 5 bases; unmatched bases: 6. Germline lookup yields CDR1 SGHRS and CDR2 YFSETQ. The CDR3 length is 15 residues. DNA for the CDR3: TGCGCCAGCAGCCCGCGGGGGGGCGATACCGGGGAGCTGTTTTTT. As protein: CASSPRGGDTGELFF.

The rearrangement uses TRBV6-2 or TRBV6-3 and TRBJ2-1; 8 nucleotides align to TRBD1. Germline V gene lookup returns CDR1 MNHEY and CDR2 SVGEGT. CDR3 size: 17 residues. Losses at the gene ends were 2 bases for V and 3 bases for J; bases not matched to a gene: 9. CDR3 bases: TGTGCCAGCAGTTACAATTCGCGGACAGGGCTCTACAATGAGCAGTTCTTC. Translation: CASSYNSRTGLYNEQFF.

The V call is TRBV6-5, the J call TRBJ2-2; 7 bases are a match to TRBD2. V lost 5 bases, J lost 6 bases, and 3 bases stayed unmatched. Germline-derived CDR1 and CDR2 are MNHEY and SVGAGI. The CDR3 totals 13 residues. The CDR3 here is CASSPRGAGELFF. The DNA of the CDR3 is TGTGCCAGCAGTCCCCGGGGGGCCGGGGAGCTGTTTTTT.

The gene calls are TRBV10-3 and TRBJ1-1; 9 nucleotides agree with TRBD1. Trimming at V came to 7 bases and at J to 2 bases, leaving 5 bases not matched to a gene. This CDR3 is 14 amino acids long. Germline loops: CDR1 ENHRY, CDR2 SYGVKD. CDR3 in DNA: TGTGCCATCAACCGACAGGGGGGCAACACTGAAGCTTTCTTT. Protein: CAINRQGGNTEAFF.

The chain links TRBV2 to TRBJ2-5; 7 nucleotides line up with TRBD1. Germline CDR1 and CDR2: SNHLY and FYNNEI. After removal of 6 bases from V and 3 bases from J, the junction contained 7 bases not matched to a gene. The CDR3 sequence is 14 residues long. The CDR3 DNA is TGTGCCAGCAGCCTAGGGGGCCCAAAAGAGACCCAGTACTTC. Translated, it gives CASSLGGPKETQYF.

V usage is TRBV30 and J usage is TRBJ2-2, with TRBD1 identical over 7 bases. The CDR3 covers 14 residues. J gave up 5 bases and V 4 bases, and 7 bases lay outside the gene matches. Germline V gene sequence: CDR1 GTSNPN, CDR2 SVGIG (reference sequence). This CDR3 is CAWNTGTVTGELFF. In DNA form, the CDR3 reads TGTGCCTGGAATACCGGGACAGTTACCGGGGAGCTGTTTTTT.

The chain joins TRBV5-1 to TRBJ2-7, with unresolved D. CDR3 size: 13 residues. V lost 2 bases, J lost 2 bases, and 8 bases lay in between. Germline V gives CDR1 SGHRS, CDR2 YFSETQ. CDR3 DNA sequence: TGCGCCAGCAGCTTCCAGGCAGCCTACGAGCAGTACTTC. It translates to CASSFQAAYEQYF.

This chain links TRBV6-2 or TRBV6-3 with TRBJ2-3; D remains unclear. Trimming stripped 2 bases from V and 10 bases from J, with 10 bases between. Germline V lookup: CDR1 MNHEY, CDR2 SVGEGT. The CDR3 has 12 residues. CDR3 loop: CASSYLNGAQYF. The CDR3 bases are TGTGCCAGCAGTTACCTAAACGGTGCGCAGTATTTT.

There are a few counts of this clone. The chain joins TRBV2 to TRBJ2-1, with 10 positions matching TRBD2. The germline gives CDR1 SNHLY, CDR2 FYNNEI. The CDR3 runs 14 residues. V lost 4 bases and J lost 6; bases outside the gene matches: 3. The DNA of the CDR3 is TGTGCCAGCAGTGTGAAGCGGGGGGGCAATGAGCAGTTCTTC. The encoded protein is CASSVKRGGNEQFF.

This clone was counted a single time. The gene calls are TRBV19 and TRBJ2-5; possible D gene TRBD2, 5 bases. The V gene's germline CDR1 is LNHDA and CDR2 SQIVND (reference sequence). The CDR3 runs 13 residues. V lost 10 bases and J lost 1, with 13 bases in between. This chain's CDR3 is CAISATTQETQYF. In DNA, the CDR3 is TGTGCCATTTCAGCGACTACCCAAGAGACCCAGTACTTC.